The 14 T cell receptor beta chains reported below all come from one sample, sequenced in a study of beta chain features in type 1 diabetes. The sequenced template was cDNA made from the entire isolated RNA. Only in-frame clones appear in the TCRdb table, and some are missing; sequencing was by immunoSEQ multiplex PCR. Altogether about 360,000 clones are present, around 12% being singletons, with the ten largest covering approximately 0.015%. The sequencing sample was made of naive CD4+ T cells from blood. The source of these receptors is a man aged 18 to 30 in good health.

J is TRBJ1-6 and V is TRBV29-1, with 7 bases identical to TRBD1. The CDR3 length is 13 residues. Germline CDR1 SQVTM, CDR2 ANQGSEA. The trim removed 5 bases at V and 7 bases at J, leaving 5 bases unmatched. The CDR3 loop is CSVSDRVNSPLHF. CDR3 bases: TGCAGCGTTTCAGACAGGGTAAATTCACCCCTCCACTTT.

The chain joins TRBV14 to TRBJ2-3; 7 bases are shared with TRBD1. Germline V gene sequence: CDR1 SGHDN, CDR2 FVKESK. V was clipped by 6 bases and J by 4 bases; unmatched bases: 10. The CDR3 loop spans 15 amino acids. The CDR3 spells CASSRTGVPPDTQYF. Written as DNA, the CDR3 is TGTGCCAGCAGTCGTACAGGGGTCCCACCAGATACGCAGTATTTT. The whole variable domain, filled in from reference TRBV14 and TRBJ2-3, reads EAGVTQFPSHSVIEKGQTVTLRCDPISGHDNLYWYRRVMGKEIKFLLHFVKESKQDESGMPNNRFLAERTGGTYSTLKVQPAELEDSGVYFCASSRTGVPPDTQYFGPGTRLTVL.

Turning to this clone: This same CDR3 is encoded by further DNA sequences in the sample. CDR3 protein: CASSLEGSSYNEQFF. CDR3 nucleotide sequence: TGTGCCAGCAGCTTGGAGGGAAGCTCCTACAATGAGCAGTTCTTC. The chain joins TRBV7-2 to TRBJ2-1; D might be TRBD2 (6 bases). The germline CDR1 and CDR2 sequences are SGHTA and FQGNSA. V dropped 3 bases and J dropped 0 bases, with 9 bases sitting between them. This CDR3 contains 15 residues.

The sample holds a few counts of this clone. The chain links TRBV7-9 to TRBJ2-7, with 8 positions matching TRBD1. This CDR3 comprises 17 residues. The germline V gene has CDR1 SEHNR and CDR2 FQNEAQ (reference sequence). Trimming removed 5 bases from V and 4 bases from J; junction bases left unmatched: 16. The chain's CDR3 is CASSAGGYNRAIYEQYF. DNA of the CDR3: TGTGCCAGCAGCGCAGGGGGCTACAATCGGGCAATATACGAGCAGTACTTC.

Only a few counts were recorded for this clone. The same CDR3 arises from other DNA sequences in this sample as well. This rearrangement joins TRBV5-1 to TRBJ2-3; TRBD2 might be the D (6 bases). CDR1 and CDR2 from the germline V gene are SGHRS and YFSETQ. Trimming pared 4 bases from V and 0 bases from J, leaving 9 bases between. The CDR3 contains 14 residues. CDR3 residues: CASSLGLSTDTQYF. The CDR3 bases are TGCGCCAGCAGCCTGGGACTTAGCACAGATACGCAGTATTTT.

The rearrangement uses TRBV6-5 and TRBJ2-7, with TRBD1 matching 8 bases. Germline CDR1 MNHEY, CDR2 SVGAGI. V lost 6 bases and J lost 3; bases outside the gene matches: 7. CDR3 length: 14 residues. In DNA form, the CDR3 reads TGTGCCAGCAGCGGACAGGGAAGTCTCTACGAGCAGTACTTC. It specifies CASSGQGSLYEQYF.

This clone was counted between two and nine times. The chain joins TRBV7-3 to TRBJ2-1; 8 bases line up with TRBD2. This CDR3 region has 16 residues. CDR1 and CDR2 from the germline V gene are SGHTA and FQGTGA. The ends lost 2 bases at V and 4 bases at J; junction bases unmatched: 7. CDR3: CASSLAGTRAYNEQFF. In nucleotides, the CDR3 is TGTGCCAGCAGCTTAGCCGGGACTAGGGCATACAATGAGCAGTTCTTC. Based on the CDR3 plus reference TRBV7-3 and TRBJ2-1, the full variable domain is GAGVSQTPSNKVTEKGKYVELRCDPISGHTALYWYRQSLGQGPEFLIYFQGTGAADDSGLPNDRFFAVRPEGSVSTLKIQRTERGDSAVYLCASSLAGTRAYNEQFFGPGTRLTVL.

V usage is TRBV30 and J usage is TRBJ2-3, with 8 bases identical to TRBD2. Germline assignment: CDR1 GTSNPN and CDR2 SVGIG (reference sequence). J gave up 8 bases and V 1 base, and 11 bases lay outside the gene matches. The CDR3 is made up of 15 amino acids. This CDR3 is CAWSATSATGGTQYF. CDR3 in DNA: TGTGCCTGGAGTGCGACTAGCGCCACGGGGGGTACGCAGTATTTT.

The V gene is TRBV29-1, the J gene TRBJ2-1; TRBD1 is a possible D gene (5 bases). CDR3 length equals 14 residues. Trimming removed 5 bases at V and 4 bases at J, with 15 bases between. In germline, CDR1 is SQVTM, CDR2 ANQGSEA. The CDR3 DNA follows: TGCAGCGTTCCCCAGGGCAGTTTTTACAATGAGCAGTTCTTC. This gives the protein CSVPQGSFYNEQFF.

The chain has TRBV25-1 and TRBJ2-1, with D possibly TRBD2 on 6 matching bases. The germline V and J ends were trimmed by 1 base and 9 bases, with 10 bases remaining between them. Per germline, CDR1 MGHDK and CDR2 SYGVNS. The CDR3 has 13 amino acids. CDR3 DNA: TGTGCCAGCAGTGAATCCCGGAGGGGTGAGCAGTTCTTC. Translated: CASSESRRGEQFF.

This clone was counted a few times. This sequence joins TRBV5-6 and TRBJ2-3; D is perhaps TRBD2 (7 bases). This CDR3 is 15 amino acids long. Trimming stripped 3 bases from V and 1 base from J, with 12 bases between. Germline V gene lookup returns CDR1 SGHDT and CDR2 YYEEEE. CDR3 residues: CASSWGGGGTDTQYF. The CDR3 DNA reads TGTGCCAGCAGCTGGGGGGGCGGGGGCACAGATACGCAGTATTTT.

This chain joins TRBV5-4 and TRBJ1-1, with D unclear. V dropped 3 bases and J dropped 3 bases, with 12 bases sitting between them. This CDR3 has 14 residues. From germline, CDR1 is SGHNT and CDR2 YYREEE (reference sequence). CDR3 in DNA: TGTGCCAGCAGCTACTCTTCGGGGTACACTGAAGCTTTCTTT. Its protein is CASSYSSGYTEAFF. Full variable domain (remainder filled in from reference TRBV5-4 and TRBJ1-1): ETGVTQSPTHLIKTRGQQVTLRCSSQSGHNTVSWYQQALGQGPQFIFQYYREEENGRGNFPPRFSGLQFPNYSSELNVNALELDDSALYLCASSYSSGYTEAFFGQGTRLTVV.

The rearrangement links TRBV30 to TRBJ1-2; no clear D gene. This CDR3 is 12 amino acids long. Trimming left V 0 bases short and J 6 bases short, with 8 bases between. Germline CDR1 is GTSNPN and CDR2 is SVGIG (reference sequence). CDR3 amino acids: CAWSVGGNGYTF. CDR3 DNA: TGTGCCTGGAGTGTCGGAGGGAATGGCTACACCTTC.

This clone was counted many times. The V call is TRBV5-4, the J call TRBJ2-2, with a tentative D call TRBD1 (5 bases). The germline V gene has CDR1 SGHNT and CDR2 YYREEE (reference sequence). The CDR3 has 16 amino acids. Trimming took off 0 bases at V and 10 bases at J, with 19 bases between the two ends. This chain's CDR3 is CASSLESGLPSAELFF. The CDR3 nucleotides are TGTGCCAGCAGCTTGGAGTCAGGGCTCCCATCGGCGGAGCTGTTTTTT.